The rows below give T cell receptor beta chains drawn from one sample of a study of cytomegalovirus exposure and HLA in healthy donors. Some clones are missing from TCRdb's copy, which holds only in-frame ones; the method was immunoSEQ multiplex PCR. The profile covers 85,000 to 120,000 clones, with roughly nine tenths appearing a single time and less than 2% taken by the ten largest. Sequenced material: PBMCs. These receptors were obtained from a woman under 30 in good health and CMV-seropositive. CDR3s include the opening cysteine and the closing phenylalanine or tryptophan. Each record gives: D gene, J gene, V gene, CDR3 protein. D genes are given only for firm matches.

.,TRBJ1-1,TRBV15,CATSRDRLLNTEAFF
.,TRBJ2-5,TRBV5-6,CASSPDSAGPETQYF
.,TRBJ1-2,TRBV2,CASGMSRVGYTF
.,TRBJ1-6,TRBV6-5,CASSYSVTGVNSPLHF
TRBD1,TRBJ2-7,TRBV7-9,CASSLWTGRTYEQYF
.,TRBJ1-2,TRBV11-1,CASSLSGAVEGGYTF
TRBD2,TRBJ2-3,TRBV6-1,CASSGLAGEQDTQYF
TRBD1,TRBJ1-1,TRBV11-3,CASSHTGVDTEAFF
TRBD1,TRBJ1-1,TRBV19,CASSAGDRVNTEAFF
TRBD1,TRBJ1-5,TRBV25-1,CASSEQGAGQPQHF
.,TRBJ2-2,TRBV6-5,CASSYARRGTGELFF
TRBD1,TRBJ2-1,TRBV4-3,CASSQTGQGGCNEQFF
.,TRBJ1-1,TRBV19,CASRVPGNTEAFF
.,TRBJ1-4,TRBV7-9,CASSLMGATNEKLFF
TRBD1,TRBJ1-2,TRBV19,CASSRQGNYGYTF
TRBD1,TRBJ1-4,TRBV6-6,CASKPPGQKNEKLFF
TRBD1,TRBJ2-3,TRBV6-5,CASSPRQGVADTQYF
.,TRBJ1-2,TRBV4-1,CASSQLSRNYGYTF
TRBD1,TRBJ1-2,TRBV19,CASSTRDRRNYGYTF
TRBD2,TRBJ2-5,TRBV7-8,CASSLVGGGRQETQYF
TRBD1,TRBJ1-5,TRBV6-5,CASSPGQARRPQHF
TRBD2,TRBJ2-3,TRBV7-2,CASSSGLAGDTQYF
.,TRBJ2-2,TRBV9,CASSVAGANTGELFF
TRBD1,TRBJ1-2,TRBV4-2,CASRLETGENGYTF
TRBD1,TRBJ2-5,TRBV29-1,CSVEAKGAPRGTQYF
TRBD1,TRBJ1-1,TRBV27,CASSRSGQGAILGEAFF
.,TRBJ1-2,TRBV10-1,CAKSGQNYGYTF
TRBD1,TRBJ2-2,TRBV28,CASSLTGDTGELFF
.,TRBJ1-1,TRBV7-2,CASSLESIRGPDGAFF
.,TRBJ1-4,TRBV27,CASSLALGLTEKLFF
TRBD2,TRBJ2-3,TRBV5-6,CASSWGPTSGGAADTQYF
.,TRBJ1-6,TRBV7-2,CASSLYLDSPLHF
.,TRBJ2-7,TRBV27,CASSLSQGVRRNEQYF
.,TRBJ2-5,TRBV6-1,CASSELGGRMETQYF
.,TRBJ1-1,TRBV28,CASSFGQGPTEAFF
.,TRBJ1-2,TRBV5-1,CASSLGGRDSYGYTF